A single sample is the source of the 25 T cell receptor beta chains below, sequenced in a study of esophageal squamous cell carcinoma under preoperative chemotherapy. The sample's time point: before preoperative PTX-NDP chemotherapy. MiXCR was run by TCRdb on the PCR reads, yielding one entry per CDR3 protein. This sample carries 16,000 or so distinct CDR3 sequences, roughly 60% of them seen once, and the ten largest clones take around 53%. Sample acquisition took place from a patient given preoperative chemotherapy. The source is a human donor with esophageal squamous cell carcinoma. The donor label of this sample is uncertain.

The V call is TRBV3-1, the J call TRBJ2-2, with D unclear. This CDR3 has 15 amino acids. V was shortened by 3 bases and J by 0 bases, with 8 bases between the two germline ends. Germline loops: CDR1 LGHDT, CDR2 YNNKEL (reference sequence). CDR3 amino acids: CASSQGRTNTGELFF. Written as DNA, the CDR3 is TGTGCCAGCAGCCAGGGAAGGACGAACACCGGGGAGCTGTTTTTT.

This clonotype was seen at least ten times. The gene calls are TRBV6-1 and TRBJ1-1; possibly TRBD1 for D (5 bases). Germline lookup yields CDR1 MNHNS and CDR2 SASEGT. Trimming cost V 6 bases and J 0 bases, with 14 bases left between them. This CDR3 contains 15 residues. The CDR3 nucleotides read TGTGCCAGCAGGGGGGTCCAGCGATTGAACACTGAAGCTTTCTTT. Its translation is CASRGVQRLNTEAFF.

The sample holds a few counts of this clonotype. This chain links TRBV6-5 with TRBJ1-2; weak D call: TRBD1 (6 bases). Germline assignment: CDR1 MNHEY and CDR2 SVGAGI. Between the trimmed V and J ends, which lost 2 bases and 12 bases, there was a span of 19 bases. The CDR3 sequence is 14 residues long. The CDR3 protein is CASSYRGPSDGNTF. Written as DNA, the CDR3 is TGTGCCAGCAGTTACCGGGGGCCCAGTGACGGAAACACCTTC.

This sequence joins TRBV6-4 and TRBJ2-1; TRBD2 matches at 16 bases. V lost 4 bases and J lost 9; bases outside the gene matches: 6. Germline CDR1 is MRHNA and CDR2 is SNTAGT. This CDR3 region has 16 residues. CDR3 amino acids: CASSASGTSGRAEQFF. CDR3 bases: TGTGCCAGCAGTGCCTCCGGGACTAGCGGGAGGGCTGAGCAGTTCTTC.

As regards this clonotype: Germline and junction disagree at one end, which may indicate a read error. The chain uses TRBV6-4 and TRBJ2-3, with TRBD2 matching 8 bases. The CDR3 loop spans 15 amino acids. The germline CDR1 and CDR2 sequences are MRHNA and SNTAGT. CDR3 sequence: CARSDASGGTDTQYF. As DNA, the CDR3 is TGTGCCCGCAGTGACGCGAGCGGGGGCACAGACACGCAGTATTTC.

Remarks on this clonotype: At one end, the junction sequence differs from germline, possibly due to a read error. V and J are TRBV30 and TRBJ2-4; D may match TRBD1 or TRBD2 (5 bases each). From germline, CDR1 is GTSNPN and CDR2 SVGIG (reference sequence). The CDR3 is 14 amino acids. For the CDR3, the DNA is TGTGCCTGGAGTACAAGCCGCCGGGGCGTGGAGCAGTACTTT. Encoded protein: CAWSTSRRGVEQYF.

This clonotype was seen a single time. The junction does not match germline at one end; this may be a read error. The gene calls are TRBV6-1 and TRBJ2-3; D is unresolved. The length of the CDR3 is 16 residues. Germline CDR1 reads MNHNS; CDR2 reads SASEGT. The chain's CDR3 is CASSRNQVGAKNTQYF. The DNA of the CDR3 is TGTGCCAGCAGTCGCAACCAGGTGGGCGCCAAAAATACGCAGTACTTT.

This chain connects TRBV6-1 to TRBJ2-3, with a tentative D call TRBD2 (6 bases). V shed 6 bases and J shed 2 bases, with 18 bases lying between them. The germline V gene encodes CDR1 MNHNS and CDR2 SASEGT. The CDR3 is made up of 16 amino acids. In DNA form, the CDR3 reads TGTGCCAGCAGGGGAGGTGTAGAGGGAGACACAGATACGCAGTATTTT. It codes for CASRGGVEGDTDTQYF.

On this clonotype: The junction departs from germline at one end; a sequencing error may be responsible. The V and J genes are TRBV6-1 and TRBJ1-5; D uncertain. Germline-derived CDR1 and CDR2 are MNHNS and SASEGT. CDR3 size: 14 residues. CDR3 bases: TGTGCCAGCAGTGAACACGGCAACAATCAGCCCCAGAATTTT. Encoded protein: CASSEHGNNQPQNF.

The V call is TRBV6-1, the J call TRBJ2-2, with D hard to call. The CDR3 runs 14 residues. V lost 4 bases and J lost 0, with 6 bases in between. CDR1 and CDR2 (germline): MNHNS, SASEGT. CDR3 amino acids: CASSGDANTGELFF. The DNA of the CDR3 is TGTGCCAGCAGTGGAGACGCGAACACCGGGGAGCTGTTTTTT.

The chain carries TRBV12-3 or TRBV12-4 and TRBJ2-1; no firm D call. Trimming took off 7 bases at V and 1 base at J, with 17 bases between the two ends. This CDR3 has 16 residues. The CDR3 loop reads CASTLLGSSSYNEQFF. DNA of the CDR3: TGTGCCAGCACCCTGCTGGGCAGTTCTTCCTACAATGAGCAGTTCTTC.

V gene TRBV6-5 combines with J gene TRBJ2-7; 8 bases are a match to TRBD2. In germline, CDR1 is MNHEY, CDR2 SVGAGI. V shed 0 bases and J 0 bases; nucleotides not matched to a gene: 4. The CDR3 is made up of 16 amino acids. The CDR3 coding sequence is TGTGCCAGCAGTTACTCCGGGACTAGTGACTCCTACGAGCAGTACTTC. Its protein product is CASSYSGTSDSYEQYF.

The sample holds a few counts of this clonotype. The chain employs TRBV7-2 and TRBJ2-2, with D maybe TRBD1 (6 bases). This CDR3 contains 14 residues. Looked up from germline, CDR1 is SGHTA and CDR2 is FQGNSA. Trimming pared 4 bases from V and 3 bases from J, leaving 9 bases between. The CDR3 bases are TGTGCCAGCAGCTCCGGACAGCACACCGGGGAGCTGTTTTTT. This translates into CASSSGQHTGELFF.

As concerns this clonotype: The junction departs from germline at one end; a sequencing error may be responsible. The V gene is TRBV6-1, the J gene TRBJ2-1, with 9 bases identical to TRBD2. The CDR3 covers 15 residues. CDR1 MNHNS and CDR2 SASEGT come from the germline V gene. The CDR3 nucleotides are TGTGCCAGCAGTGGGACTAGCGCCACCTACGGGGAGCTGTTCTTC. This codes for CASSGTSATYGELFF.

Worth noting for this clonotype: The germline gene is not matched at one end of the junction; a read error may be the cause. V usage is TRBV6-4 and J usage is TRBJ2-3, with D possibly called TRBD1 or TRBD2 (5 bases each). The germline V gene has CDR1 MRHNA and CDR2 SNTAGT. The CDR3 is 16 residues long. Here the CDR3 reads CASSDSGQGATDTQYF. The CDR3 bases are TGTGCCAGCAGTGACTCGGGGCAGGGAGCCACAGATACGCAGTACTTT.

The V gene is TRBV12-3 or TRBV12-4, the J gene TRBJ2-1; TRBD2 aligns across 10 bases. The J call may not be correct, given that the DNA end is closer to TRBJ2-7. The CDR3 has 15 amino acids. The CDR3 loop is CASSSERGGGDEQYF. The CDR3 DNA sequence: TGTGCCAGCAGTTCCGAGCGGGGGGGGGGCGATGAGCAGTACTTC.

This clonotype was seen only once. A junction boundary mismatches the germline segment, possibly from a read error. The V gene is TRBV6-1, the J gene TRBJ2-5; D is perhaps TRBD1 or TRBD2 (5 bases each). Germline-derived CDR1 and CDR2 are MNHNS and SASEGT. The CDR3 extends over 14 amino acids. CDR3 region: CRSPGPYAKDTQYF. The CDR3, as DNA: TGCCGCAGCCCGGGGCCCTACGCCAAGGATACGCAGTACTTC.

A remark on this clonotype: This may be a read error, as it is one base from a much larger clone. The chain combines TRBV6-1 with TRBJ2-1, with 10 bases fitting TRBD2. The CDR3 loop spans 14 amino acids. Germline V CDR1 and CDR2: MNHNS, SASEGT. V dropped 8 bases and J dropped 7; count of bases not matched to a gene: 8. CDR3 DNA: TGTGCCAGCGGCCCACCGGGACTAGCGAATGAGCAGTTCTTC. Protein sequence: CASGPPGLANEQFF.

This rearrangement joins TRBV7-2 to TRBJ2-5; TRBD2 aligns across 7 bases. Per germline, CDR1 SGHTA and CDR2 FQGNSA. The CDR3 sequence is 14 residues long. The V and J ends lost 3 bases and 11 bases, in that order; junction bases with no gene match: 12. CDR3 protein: CASSFIGDYNEQYF. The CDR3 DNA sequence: TGTGCCAGCAGCTTCATCGGGGACTACAATGAGCAGTACTTC.

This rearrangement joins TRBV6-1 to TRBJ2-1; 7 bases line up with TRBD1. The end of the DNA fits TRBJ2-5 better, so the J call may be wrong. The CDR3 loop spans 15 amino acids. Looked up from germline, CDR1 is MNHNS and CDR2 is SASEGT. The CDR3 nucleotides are TGTGCCAGCAACTCGCGACAGGGAGCCCAAGAGACCCAGTACTTC. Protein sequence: CASNSRQGAQETQYF.

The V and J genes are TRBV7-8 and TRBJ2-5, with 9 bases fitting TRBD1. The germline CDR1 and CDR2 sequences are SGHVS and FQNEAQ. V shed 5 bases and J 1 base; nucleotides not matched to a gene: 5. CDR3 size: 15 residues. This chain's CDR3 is CASSPQGARQETQYF. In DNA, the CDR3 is TGTGCCAGCAGCCCACAGGGGGCGCGCCAAGAGACCCAGTACTTC.

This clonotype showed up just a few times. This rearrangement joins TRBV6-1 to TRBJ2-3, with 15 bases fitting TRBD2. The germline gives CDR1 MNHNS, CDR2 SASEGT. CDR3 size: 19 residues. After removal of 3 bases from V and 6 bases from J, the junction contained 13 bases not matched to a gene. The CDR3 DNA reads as TGTGCCAGCAGTGATATGCCGGCAGGACTAGCGGGAGGGAAGGATACGCAGTATTTT. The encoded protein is CASSDMPAGLAGGKDTQYF.

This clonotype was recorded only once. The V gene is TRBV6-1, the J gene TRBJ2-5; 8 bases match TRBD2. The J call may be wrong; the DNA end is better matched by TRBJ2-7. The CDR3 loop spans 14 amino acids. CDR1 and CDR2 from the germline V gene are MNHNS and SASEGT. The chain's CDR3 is CASSVRGGTYEQYF. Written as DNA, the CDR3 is TGTGCCAGCAGTGTTCGCGGGGGGACCTACGAGCAGTACTTC.

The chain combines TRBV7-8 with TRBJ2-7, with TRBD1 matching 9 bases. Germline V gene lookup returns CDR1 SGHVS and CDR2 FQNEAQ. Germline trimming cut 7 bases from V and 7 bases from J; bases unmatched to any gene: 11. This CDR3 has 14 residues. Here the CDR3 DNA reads TGTGCCAGCACCGCCGGGACAGGGTACAATGAGCAGTACTTC. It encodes CASTAGTGYNEQYF.

CDR3 sequence (DNA): TGTGCCAGCAGTTACTGGCGGACAGGGTTCGACAATGAGCAGTTCTTC. Its protein is CASSYWRTGFDNEQFF. V is TRBV6-5 and J is TRBJ2-1; 8 bases line up with TRBD1. Germline lookup yields CDR1 MNHEY and CDR2 SVGAGI. V dropped 1 base and J dropped 5; count of bases not matched to a gene: 7. The CDR3 runs 16 residues.